These T cell receptor beta chains were read from a single sample in a study of metastatic and nonmetastatic thyroid tumors. TCRdb called clones again from the PCR reads with MiXCR. Of roughly 18,000 clones listed, approximately 29% are singletons. Sequenced material: tumor tissue. The receptors shown here come from a male donor with papillary thyroid cancer or a benign thyroid nodule (not recorded which). Some clones in this sample may be carry-over from other donors' samples. Both conserved end residues are part of each CDR3. Fields, in order: V gene, D gene, J gene, clone size, CDR3 DNA, CDR3 protein. D genes are given only for firm matches. Size values are once, few and many counts, or a class for expanded clones, and some rows have none.

TRBV27	-	TRBJ2-3	few	TGTGCCAGCAGTCCCAGGGGATGGGACCACACAGATACGCAGTATTTT	CASSPRGWDHTDTQYF
TRBV11-2	-	TRBJ2-1	-	TGTGCCAGCAGCTTAACTCGCCAGAGGGCAGGTGAGCATTTCTTC	CASSLTRQRAGEHFF
TRBV15	TRBD1	TRBJ2-3	few	TGTGCCACCAGCAGATCTCAGGGGGCGTCAGATACGCAGTATTTT	CATSRSQGASDTQYF
TRBV2	-	TRBJ1-2	many	TGTGCCAGCATCCGGACGCCTATATCGGGGGGCTACACCTTC	CASIRTPISGGYTF
TRBV6-1	-	TRBJ2-2	few	TGTGCCAGTAGAGTGTCAGGGAACACCGGGGAGCTGTTTTTT	CASRVSGNTGELFF
TRBV7-9	-	TRBJ1-2	-	TGTGCCAGCAGCGCGGTGGCAGGGGATCACTGTTGCTACACCTTC	CASSAVAGDHCCYTF
TRBV3-1	-	TRBJ2-5	medium-sized	TGTGCCAGCAGCCAAGTGGCAGAGCAAGAGACCCAGTACTTC	CASSQVAEQETQYF
TRBV23-1	-	TRBJ2-1	-	TGCGCCAGCAGTGATCCGTCCAGCGCCCTCCGCGGTGAGCAGTTCTTC	CASSDPSSALRGEQFF
TRBV6-6	TRBD2	TRBJ2-1	medium-sized	TGTGCCAGCAGTTACTCGATTGTTCCAGCGGGGGGGCCCTACAATGAGCAGTTCTTC	CASSYSIVPAGGPYNEQFF
TRBV19	-	TRBJ2-1	many	TGTGCCAGTGCCAATGGCGGGATGTCCTACAATGAGCAGTTCTTC	CASANGGMSYNEQFF
TRBV2	-	TRBJ1-6	many	TGTGCCAGCAGTGTCAGGGCCCAAAATTCACCCCTCCACTTT	CASSVRAQNSPLHF
TRBV7-3	TRBD2	TRBJ2-2	-	TGTGCCAGCACCCTCCTAGCGGGGGCGAACACCGGGGAACTGTTTTTT	CASTLLAGANTGELFF
TRBV5-1	TRBD2	TRBJ2-1	-	TGCGCCAGCAGGGGACTAGCGGGAGATGATGGTGAGCAGTTCTTC	CASRGLAGDDGEQFF
TRBV2	-	TRBJ2-5	many	TGTGCCAGCTCAGATTTGGTACAGACCCAGTACTTC	CASSDLVQTQYF
TRBV5-1	-	TRBJ1-1	once	TGCGCCAGCAGCTTGGCGGGGGCTAACACTGAAGCTTTCTTT	CASSLAGANTEAFF
TRBV20-1	TRBD2	TRBJ2-1	-	TGCAGTGCTTCGCGCGCTAGCGGGTCTTACAATGAGCAGTTCTTC	CSASRASGSYNEQFF
TRBV20-1	TRBD2	TRBJ2-4	-	TGCAGTGCTCTCGGACTAGCGGTAGCCAAAAACATTCAGTACTTC	CSALGLAVAKNIQYF
TRBV7-2	-	TRBJ2-1	-	TGTGCCAGCAGCTTAGGGAACCGGCTCAATGAGCAGTTCTTC	CASSLGNRLNEQFF